This TCR beta chain appears in the sequencing data of a study of T cell repertoires in cytomegalovirus infection. Study-level background: TCR beta signatures that were public indicated CMV infection and matching HLA type.

Using its own MiXCR run on the reads, TCRdb lists one record per CDR3 protein. The sample yields hundreds of thousands of distinct CDR3 sequences, 35% seen once. The sample was PBMCs. The sequence came from a human donor in good health (CMV status not recorded). Some clones in this sample may be carry-over from other donors' samples.

CDR3 DNA sequence: TGTGCCAGCAGCCAACTGAGTGGGACAGAGAACACTGAAGCTTTCTTT. Amino acid sequence: CASSQLSGTENTEAFF. The gene calls are TRBV3-1 and TRBJ1-1, with 7 bases matching TRBD1. CDR3 length: 16 residues. V trimming: 2 bases; J trimming: 1 base; junction bases outside the gene matches: 7. Germline lookup yields CDR1 LGHDT and CDR2 YNNKEL (reference sequence).